The 14 T cell receptor beta chains given below trace back to one sample, sequenced in a study of shared clonotypes between healthy human individuals. Some clones are missing from TCRdb's copy, which holds only in-frame ones; the method was immunoSEQ multiplex PCR. Counted here are some 2,000,000 clones, roughly 94% occurring once; the ten biggest clones make up under 0.15%. The sequenced sample consisted of naive CD4+ T cells sorted from blood. Indicated subset: CD45RA+ positively selected. The receptor set was obtained from a man aged 18 to 30 in good health.

This clone has just one count. Within the sample, other DNA sequences also encode this same CDR3. The V and J genes are TRBV7-2 and TRBJ2-5; D is possibly TRBD1 (5 bases). The V gene's germline CDR1 is SGHTA and CDR2 FQGNSA. The V and J ends lost 1 base and 5 bases respectively, with 8 bases between them. This CDR3 comprises 13 residues. In DNA form, the CDR3 reads TGTGCCAGCAGCTTAGGGGCAGGGGAGACCCAGTACTTC. Amino acid sequence: CASSLGAGETQYF.

The CDR3: CASSRPGGNTGELFF. The CDR3, as DNA: TGTGCCAGCAGCCGGCCGGGGGGAAACACCGGGGAGCTGTTTTTT. The chain carries TRBV5-8 and TRBJ2-2; 7 bases agree with TRBD2. The CDR3 extends over 15 amino acids. Germline V gives CDR1 SGHTS, CDR2 YDEGEE. The V and J ends lost 4 bases and 2 bases, in that order; junction bases with no gene match: 5. The variable domain in full, completed from reference TRBV5-8 and TRBJ2-2, reads EAGVTQSPTHLIKTRGQQATLRCSPISGHTSVYWYQQALGLGLQFLLWYDEGEERNRGNFPPRFSGRQFPNYSSELNVNALELEDSALYLCASSRPGGNTGELFFGEGSRLTVL.

The CDR3 sequence: CASSPTVGELFF. The CDR3 DNA reads as TGTGCCAGCAGCCCCACGGTCGGGGAGCTGTTTTTT. The genes are TRBV11-2 and TRBJ2-2; D gene unclear. V lost 5 bases, J lost 7 bases, and 8 bases lay in between. This CDR3 contains 12 residues. The germline CDR1 and CDR2 sequences are SGHAT and FQNNGV.

CDR3 nucleotide sequence: TGTGCCAGCTCACCGGGCAGACCTGCAACTAATGAAAAACTGTTTTTT. Encoded protein: CASSPGRPATNEKLFF. The chain combines TRBV18 with TRBJ1-4; unclear D gene. Germline V CDR1 and CDR2: KGHSH, LQKENI. The CDR3 is 16 residues long. V gave up 3 bases and J gave up 0 bases, with 11 bases separating them. Full variable domain (outside the CDR3, taken from reference TRBV18 and TRBJ1-4): NAGVMQNPRHLVRRRGQEARLRCSPMKGHSHVYWYRQLPEEGLKFMVYLQKENIIDESGMPKERFSAEFPKEGPSILRIQQVVRGDSAAYFCASSPGRPATNEKLFFGSGTQLSVL.

This chain links TRBV6-6 with TRBJ1-6; tentative D call: TRBD1 (5 bases). The V end lost 4 bases, the J end lost 6 bases, and 10 bases lay between the germline ends. In germline, CDR1 is MNHNY, CDR2 SVGAGI (reference sequence). CDR3 size: 14 residues. The CDR3: CASSFLGGNSPLHF. The CDR3 DNA reads TGTGCCAGCAGTTTCCTGGGGGGTAATTCACCCCTCCACTTT.

As concerns this clone: Other nucleotide sequences from this sample produce the same CDR3. The chain carries TRBV19 and TRBJ1-2; 11 bases fit TRBD1. Germline V CDR1 and CDR2: LNHDA, SQIVND (reference sequence). The V and J ends lost 6 bases and 3 bases, in that order; junction bases with no gene match: 3. The CDR3 loop spans 14 amino acids. The CDR3: CASSRGQGDYGYTF. DNA for the CDR3: TGTGCCAGTAGCAGGGGACAGGGGGACTATGGCTACACCTTC. Full variable domain (missing parts from reference TRBV19 and TRBJ1-2): DGGITQSPKYLFRKEGQNVTLSCEQNLNHDAMYWYRQDPGQGLRLIYYSQIVNDFQKGDIAEGYSVSREKKESFPLTVTSAQKNPTAFYLCASSRGQGDYGYTFGSGTRLTVV.

This sequence joins TRBV19 and TRBJ1-5; D not resolved. The length of the CDR3 is 17 residues. Trimming left V 3 bases short and J 1 base short, with 16 bases between. Germline V lookup: CDR1 LNHDA, CDR2 SQIVND (reference sequence). The CDR3 region is CASSIFRAAGSNQPQHF. Written as DNA, the CDR3 is TGTGCCAGTAGTATTTTTAGGGCAGCAGGAAGCAATCAGCCCCAGCATTTT.

As regards this clone: This sample includes further DNA sequences coding for the same CDR3. The rearrangement links TRBV6-1 to TRBJ1-5, with a tentative D call TRBD1 (5 bases). The germline V gene has CDR1 MNHNS and CDR2 SASEGT. Deletions cut 6 bases from V and 2 bases from J, with 8 bases between. The length of the CDR3 is 13 residues. CDR3 in DNA: TGTGCCAGCAGGGGGGTCGGCAATCAGCCCCAGCATTTT. Translation: CASRGVGNQPQHF.

The V call is TRBV6-1, the J call TRBJ1-1, with no clear D. In germline, CDR1 is MNHNS, CDR2 SASEGT. The V end lost 6 bases, the J end lost 8 bases, and 16 bases lay between the germline ends. This CDR3 region has 13 residues. This CDR3 reads CASSPYVSSEAFF. CDR3 nucleotides: TGTGCCAGCAGCCCCTATGTTTCATCCGAAGCTTTCTTT.

The CDR3 DNA reads as TGTGCCAGCAGCTTATCATTGGGACAGGGTTTTGCGCAGTATTTT. Protein: CASSLSLGQGFAQYF. The chain combines TRBV7-9 with TRBJ2-3; TRBD1 matches at 9 bases. There are 15 residues in the CDR3. Germline V lookup: CDR1 SEHNR, CDR2 FQNEAQ (reference sequence). With V trimmed by 2 bases and J by 10 bases, 10 bases remained unmatched.

The rearrangement uses TRBV5-5 and TRBJ2-7; TRBD1 agrees at 7 bases. J gave up 3 bases and V 4 bases, and 4 bases lay outside the gene matches. Germline V gene lookup returns CDR1 SGHKS and CDR2 YYEKEE (reference sequence). The CDR3 contains 13 residues. CDR3 nucleotide sequence: TGTGCCAGCAGCCATCGACAGGGCTACGAGCAGTACTTC. Translating gives CASSHRQGYEQYF.

This chain links TRBV7-9 with TRBJ2-7; TRBD1 matches at 10 bases. The trim removed 1 base at V and 5 bases at J, leaving 5 bases unmatched. The CDR3 is made up of 15 amino acids. Germline V CDR1 and CDR2: SEHNR, FQNEAQ (reference sequence). The CDR3 protein is CASSLELTGGNEQYF. The CDR3 DNA sequence: TGTGCCAGCAGCTTAGAGCTGACAGGGGGCAACGAGCAGTACTTC.

J is TRBJ2-3 and V is TRBV7-8; TRBD1 aligns across 12 bases. V lost 4 bases, J lost 8 bases, and 7 bases stayed unmatched. From germline, CDR1 is SGHVS and CDR2 FQNEAQ. The CDR3 spans 15 residues. CDR3 amino acids: CASSSGDRGHSTQYF. CDR3 bases: TGTGCCAGCAGCTCCGGGGACAGGGGGCATAGTACGCAGTATTTT.

V gene TRBV4-2 combines with J gene TRBJ2-3, with D perhaps TRBD1 (5 bases). Germline V gene sequence: CDR1 LGHNA, CDR2 YNFKEQ. This CDR3 spans 17 amino acids. V dropped 0 bases and J dropped 1 base, with 14 bases sitting between them. CDR3 sequence reads: CASSQEVGQGGTDTQYF. The CDR3 DNA is TGTGCCAGCAGCCAAGAGGTCGGGCAGGGCGGCACAGATACGCAGTATTTT.